This section outlines one TCR beta chain sequence together with its context. Its antigen is still unknown. General observations from the study: Whole repertoires were not studied in the larger cohort, only one V-J beta rearrangement.

Tregs were sorted as CD4+CD25+CD127-/low cells. TCRdb reanalysed the 5' RACE reads using MiXCR and keeps one entry per CDR3 protein. The sample has 50,000 to 65,000 distinct CDR3 sequences; 20% to 25% are singletons. Sequenced material: tumor-infiltrating Tregs sorted from the breast tumor. The sequence was obtained from a female donor with breast cancer.

The CDR3: CASSPSGRAREQYF. Written as DNA, the CDR3 is TGCGCCAGCAGCCCGAGCGGGAGGGCCAGGGAGCAGTACTTC. V gene TRBV5-1 combines with J gene TRBJ2-7; TRBD2 aligns across 10 bases. J lost 7 bases, V lost 4 bases, and 8 bases had no gene match. Germline V CDR1 and CDR2: SGHRS, YFSETQ. This CDR3 spans 14 amino acids.